This TCR beta chain was profiled in a study of T cells in Graves' hyperthyroidism and ophthalmopathy. Study-level results: Blood also showed most of the thyroid clonotypes that were expanded above 0.001.

Concerning this clonotype: Its antigen is not known.

Amplification of TCR beta CDR3 regions was performed using RNA transcripts as template. Using the HTBI primer set, a first-round RT-PCR was run on the TCR CDR3. MiXCR, run by TCRdb on the multiplex PCR reads, gives a single entry per CDR3 protein. The table includes around 760,000 distinct CDR3 sequences, approximately 36% detected once. The sequenced material came from blood. The source of this sequence is a woman aged 40 to 50 with Graves' hyperthyroidism.

The DNA of the CDR3 is TGCAGCGTTGAGGGGGGACCAGGCGGCTACACCTTC. Its translation: CSVEGGPGGYTF. The chain recombines TRBV29-1 with TRBJ1-2, with D possibly being TRBD1 (5 bases). V was trimmed by 3 bases and J by 8 bases, leaving 13 bases between them. The CDR3 is 12 residues long. Germline V lookup: CDR1 SQVTM, CDR2 ANQGSEA.